The entry that follows covers one T cell receptor (beta chain) sequence. The data stem from a study of sequential checkpoint blockade in melanoma. The CDR3 spans 15 residues. The germline V gene encodes CDR1 LGHNA and CDR2 YNFKEQ. V was shortened by 6 bases and J by 1 base, with 15 bases between the two germline ends. Sequenced by immunoSEQ multiplex PCR; TCRdb stores in-frame clones only, minus some. This table has around 18,000 clones, roughly 69% appearing once. The treatment was: randomized to nivolumab then ipilimumab (arm A) or the reverse (arm B). DNA-damaging chemotherapy had not been given to any patient beforehand.

This material consisted of CD8+ T cells sorted from blood (inferred from file names), taken from a patient given nivolumab and ipilimumab in sequence. The rearrangement joins TRBV4-2 to TRBJ1-1; D is unresolved. This sequence was found in a human donor with melanoma. In DNA form, the CDR3 reads TGTGCCAGCAGATTTGGTGCCTCAGAGAACACTGAAGCTTTCTTT. Translating gives CASRFGASENTEAFF.